This T cell receptor (beta chain) was identified during a study of blood T cell repertoires in COVID-19. Study background: PBMCs, B-cell-depleted T cells, or T cells provided the cDNA or gDNA that made up the material.

In the authors' methods: The authors estimated nucleated cell counts from reference gene primer amplification. Some clones are missing from TCRdb's copy, which holds only in-frame ones; the method was immunoSEQ multiplex PCR. The DNA gave D and trimming, while V, J and clone size come from that table. The profile shows some 340,000 clones, around 83% of them singletons. V dropped 6 bases and J dropped 4 bases, with 10 bases sitting between them. This CDR3 spans 13 amino acids. The sequence came from a man aged 25-45 years with active or convalescent COVID-19. This chain uses TRBV12-3 or TRBV12-4 with TRBJ1-5, with unresolved D. The sequenced sample consisted of peripheral blood. The CDR3 loop is CASRVAGNQPQHF. The CDR3 coding sequence is TGTGCCAGCAGGGTGGCGGGAAATCAGCCCCAGCATTTT.